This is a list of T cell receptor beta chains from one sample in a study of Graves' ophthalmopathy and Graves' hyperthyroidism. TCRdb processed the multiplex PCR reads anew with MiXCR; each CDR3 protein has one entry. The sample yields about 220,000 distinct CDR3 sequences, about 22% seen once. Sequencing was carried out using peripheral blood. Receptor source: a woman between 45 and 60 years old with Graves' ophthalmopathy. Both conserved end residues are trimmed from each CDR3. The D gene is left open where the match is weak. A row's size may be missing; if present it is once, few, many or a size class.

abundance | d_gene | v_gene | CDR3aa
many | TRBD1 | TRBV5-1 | ASSRGQGDAEAF
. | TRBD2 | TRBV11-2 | ASSFGLAGVGEQY
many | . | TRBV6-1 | ASSRAGELF
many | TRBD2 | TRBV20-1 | SANDGLAGRYEQY
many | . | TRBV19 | ASTPGGGAYGYT
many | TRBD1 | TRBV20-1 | SAYRDRDMKRDIQY
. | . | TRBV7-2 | ASVTDIMNTEAF
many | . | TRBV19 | ASRGETQY
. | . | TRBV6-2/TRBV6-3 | ASSPNRRNYGYT
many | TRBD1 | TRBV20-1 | SARTGGDQETQY